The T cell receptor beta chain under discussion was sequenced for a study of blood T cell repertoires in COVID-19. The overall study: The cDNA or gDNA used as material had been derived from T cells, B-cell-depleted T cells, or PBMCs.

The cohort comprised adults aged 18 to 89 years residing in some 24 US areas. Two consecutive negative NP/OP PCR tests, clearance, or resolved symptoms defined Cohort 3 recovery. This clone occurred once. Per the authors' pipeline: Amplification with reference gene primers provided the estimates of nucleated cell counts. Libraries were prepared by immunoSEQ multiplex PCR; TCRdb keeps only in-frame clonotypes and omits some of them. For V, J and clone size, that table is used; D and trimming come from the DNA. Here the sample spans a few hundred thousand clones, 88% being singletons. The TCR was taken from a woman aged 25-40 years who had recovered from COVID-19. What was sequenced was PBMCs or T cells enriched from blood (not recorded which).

Written as DNA, the CDR3 is TGTGCCAGCAGTTACCCGGAAAGCGGAGCTTTCTTT. This encodes CASSYPESGAFF. The chain links TRBV12-3 or TRBV12-4 to TRBJ1-1; no clear D. The CDR3 covers 12 residues. Deletions cut 4 bases from V and 10 bases from J, with 13 bases between.